These 16 T cell receptor beta chains were all obtained from the same sample, sequenced in a study of blood T cell repertoires in COVID-19. Sequencing used immunoSEQ multiplex PCR; TCRdb keeps in-frame clones, though not all of them. The profile shows 400,000 to 450,000 clones, 80% to 90% of them singletons. The sequencing sample was made of peripheral blood. The receptors stem from a young man with COVID-19, enrolled during active disease.

The gene calls are TRBV19 and TRBJ2-3; 14 bases match TRBD2. The CDR3 has 19 residues. CDR1 and CDR2 (germline): LNHDA, SQIVND (reference sequence). After removal of 5 bases from V and 0 bases from J, the junction contained 10 bases not matched to a gene. CDR3 region: CASSSGGTSGGPSTDTQYF. The CDR3 DNA reads TGTGCCAGTAGTTCCGGAGGGACTAGCGGGGGTCCCAGCACAGATACGCAGTATTTT.

The chain joins TRBV2 to TRBJ2-7, with D maybe TRBD2 (6 bases). V was pared by 11 bases and J by 3 bases, with 14 bases between. The CDR3 length is 12 residues. The germline V gene encodes CDR1 SNHLY and CDR2 FYNNEI. The CDR3 DNA reads TGTGCCGGGAGGACGGATGACTACGAGCAGTACTTC. Translating gives CAGRTDDYEQYF. Looking up the rest from reference TRBV2 and TRBJ2-7 gives the full variable domain: EPEVTQTPSHQVTQMGQEVILRCVPISNHLYFYWYRQILGQKVEFLVSFYNNEISEKSEIFDDQFSVERPDGSNFTLKIRSTKLEDSAMYFCAGRTDDYEQYFGPGTRLTVT.

The rearrangement joins TRBV9 to TRBJ2-2, with 9 bases that match TRBD2. V shed 0 bases, J shed 4 bases, and the junction held 13 bases outside the gene matches. Per the germline V gene, CDR1 is SGDLS and CDR2 is YYNGEE. The CDR3 length is 19 residues. CDR3 nucleotides: TGTGCCAGCAGCGTAGTAGGGTCCTCAGCGGGAGGCTTCACCGGGGAGCTGTTTTTT. Amino acids: CASSVVGSSAGGFTGELFF. Filled out from reference TRBV9 and TRBJ2-2, the complete variable domain reads DSGVTQTPKHLITATGQRVTLRCSPRSGDLSVYWYQQSLDQGLQFLIQYYNGEERAKGNILERFSAQQFPDLHSELNLSSLELGDSALYFCASSVVGSSAGGFTGELFFGEGSRLTVL.

The chain carries TRBV5-1 and TRBJ2-7, with D unclear. This CDR3 spans 13 amino acids. The V end was cut by 0 bases, the J end by 3 bases, with 7 bases between. The germline V gene has CDR1 SGHRS and CDR2 YFSETQ. CDR3 in DNA: TGCGCCAGCAGCTTGGTGCCTAACTACGAGCAGTACTTC. This translates into CASSLVPNYEQYF. The complete variable domain, with remaining parts taken from reference TRBV5-1 and TRBJ2-7, reads KAGVTQTPRYLIKTRGQQVTLSCSPISGHRSVSWYQQTPGQGLQFLFEYFSETQRNKGNFPGRFSGRQFSNSRSEMNVSTLELGDSALYLCASSLVPNYEQYFGPGTRLTVT.

The chain is built from TRBV6-5 and TRBJ2-1; tentatively, D is TRBD2 (5 bases). The V and J ends lost 6 bases and 7 bases respectively, with 16 bases between them. The CDR3 sequence is 14 residues long. Per germline, CDR1 MNHEY and CDR2 SVGAGI. CDR3 DNA sequence: TGTGCCAGCAGGACCCCGAGCGGTAAGAATGAGCAGTTCTTC. This translates into CASRTPSGKNEQFF.

Only a few counts were recorded for this clone. This chain links TRBV7-9 with TRBJ1-2, with 7 positions matching TRBD1. CDR1 and CDR2 (germline): SEHNR, FQNEAQ (reference sequence). The CDR3 is 13 residues long. The junction had 4 bases not matched to a gene; V was cut back by 2 bases and J by 7 bases. CDR3 region: CASSLRDSRGYTF. As DNA, the CDR3 is TGTGCCAGCAGCTTAAGGGACAGCCGTGGCTACACCTTC.

The chain combines TRBV6-5 with TRBJ1-2; 8 bases map to TRBD1. This CDR3 spans 15 amino acids. The germline V gene has CDR1 MNHEY and CDR2 SVGAGI. After removal of 6 bases from V and 7 bases from J, the junction contained 13 bases not matched to a gene. The CDR3 spells CASRVVTQGVGGYTF. Here the CDR3 DNA reads TGTGCCAGCAGGGTGGTCACACAGGGGGTAGGTGGCTACACCTTC.

This rearrangement joins TRBV14 to TRBJ2-1; 9 bases fit TRBD2. The germline CDR1 and CDR2 sequences are SGHDN and FVKESK. Trimming cost V 3 bases and J 2 bases; bases outside gene matches: 2. The CDR3 has 15 residues. In nucleotides, the CDR3 is TGTGCCAGCAGCCAGAAGCGGGGGGCCTACAATGAGCAGTTCTTC. Encoded protein: CASSQKRGAYNEQFF.

The chain is built from TRBV5-1 and TRBJ1-1; D not certain. V was shortened by 4 bases and J by 0 bases, with 19 bases between the two germline ends. The length of the CDR3 is 17 residues. Per the germline V gene, CDR1 is SGHRS and CDR2 is YFSETQ. The CDR3 is CASSREVTVGLNTEAFF. The CDR3 nucleotides are TGCGCCAGCAGCCGGGAGGTCACCGTGGGCCTGAACACTGAAGCTTTCTTT.

The J gene is TRBJ1-5, the V gene TRBV3-1 (or the pseudogene TRBV3-2); TRBD1 matches 9 bases. CDR3 length equals 16 residues. Losses at the gene ends were 2 bases for V and 1 base for J; bases not matched to a gene: 3. The germline gives CDR1 LGHDT, CDR2 YNNKEL (reference sequence). The CDR3 nucleotides are TGTGCCAGCAGCCAAACAGGGGGCAAGAGCAATCAGCCCCAGCATTTT. It codes for CASSQTGGKSNQPQHF.

V gene TRBV15 combines with J gene TRBJ2-1; the match to TRBD2 covers 8 bases. Trimming cost V 5 bases and J 2 bases; bases outside gene matches: 8. Germline CDR1 reads LNHNV; CDR2 reads YYDKDF (reference sequence). There are 16 residues in the CDR3. CDR3 coding DNA: TGTGCCACCAGCTCGCCAACTAGCGGCCCCTACAATGAGCAGTTCTTC. It specifies CATSSPTSGPYNEQFF.

The chain has TRBV11-1 and TRBJ2-5, with D maybe TRBD1 (6 bases). V dropped 2 bases and J dropped 1 base, with 8 bases sitting between them. The CDR3 contains 14 residues. The V gene's germline CDR1 is SGHAT and CDR2 FQDESV (reference sequence). The CDR3 nucleotides read TGTGCCAGCAGCTTATTACAGGGCCAAGAGACCCAGTACTTC. Amino acid sequence: CASSLLQGQETQYF.

In its sample, this clone was seen a few times. The chain joins TRBV5-1 to TRBJ1-5; 7 bases map to TRBD1. CDR3 length: 13 residues. V shed 4 bases, J shed 8 bases, and the junction held 6 bases outside the gene matches. CDR1 is SGHRS, CDR2 YFSETQ, per germline. DNA of the CDR3: TGCGCCAGCAGCGAAAGACAGGGAGAGCCCCAGCATTTT. Its translation is CASSERQGEPQHF.

The chain employs TRBV30 and TRBJ2-7; a possible D gene is TRBD2 (6 bases). The CDR3 loop spans 18 amino acids. V was clipped by 0 bases and J by 6 bases, with 27 bases between them. The germline V gene has CDR1 GTSNPN and CDR2 SVGIG (reference sequence). The CDR3 DNA follows: TGTGCCTGGAGTGTCGGGGGAAAAAACGTCCTGGGGTTAAGCGAGCAGTACTTC. The encoded protein is CAWSVGGKNVLGLSEQYF.

This clone has a single count. The chain recombines TRBV5-1 with TRBJ1-4; TRBD1 is a possible D gene (6 bases). The V end was cut by 4 bases, the J end by 8 bases, with 15 bases between. CDR3 length: 14 residues. CDR1 is SGHRS and CDR2 is YFSETQ in the germline V gene. The CDR3 DNA is TGCGCCAGCAGCCCGGGGGGGGCAGTGGAAAAACTGTTTTTT. As protein: CASSPGGAVEKLFF.

This clone was detected once. The gene calls are TRBV27 and TRBJ2-3, with 7 bases aligning to TRBD2. Germline-derived CDR1 and CDR2 are MNHEY and SMNVEV (reference sequence). The CDR3 runs to 16 residues. V gave up 3 bases and J gave up 4 bases; unmatched junction bases: 10. CDR3 DNA sequence: TGTGCCAGCAGTTTTCCTAGCGGACCAGGTCCAGATACGCAGTATTTT. It encodes CASSFPSGPGPDTQYF.